The entry below describes one T cell receptor beta chain. What it recognizes is unknown. Sequenced material consisted of expressed TCRB transcripts (all of the isolated RNA was reverse transcribed). The table came from immunoSEQ multiplex PCR; TCRdb's copy has only in-frame clones and leaves some out. This sample carries around 160,000 clones, roughly 9% of them seen once, and the ten largest clones take about 0.7%. This entry is derived from a study of beta chain features in type 1 diabetes. In the study overall: Sorted cells from all samples, numbering 100 million to 120 million, were examined. The study, taken as a whole, reports: All four CD4+ subsets from Type 1 diabetes patients carried moderately but significantly shorter TCRB CDR3s.

Trimming took off 6 bases at V and 6 bases at J, with 6 bases between the two ends. This CDR3 comprises 10 residues. CDR1 is DFQATT, CDR2 SNEGSKA, per germline (reference sequence). The V gene is TRBV20-1, the J gene TRBJ2-1; D remains ambiguous. The sequencing input was central memory CD4+ T cells from blood. The TCR was taken from a woman aged 25 to 39 with type 1 diabetes. The CDR3 bases are TGCAGTGCCCCTTTCAATGAGCAGTTCTTC. Protein: CSAPFNEQFF.